Listed here is a single T cell receptor (beta chain). The antigen is undetermined. The sample belongs to a study of a mutant IDH1 vaccine in newly diagnosed glioma. As for the study in general: Radiotherapy alone preceded vaccination by 4-6 weeks; alternatively, vaccination started with temozolomide cycles.

Clones were sequenced by immunoSEQ multiplex PCR, and TCRdb holds only the in-frame ones, with some missing. The data contain about 67,000 clones, around 91% of them singletons. V was cut by 2 bases and J by 5 bases, with 18 bases left in between. Per germline, CDR1 SQVTM and CDR2 ANQGSEA. This CDR3 region has 15 residues. Indicated time point: week 11, during vaccination. It was 300 ug of mutant IDH1 20-mer peptide that made up each vaccine dose, given with topical imiquimod. This clonotype originated in a man aged 35 to 55 with glioma. The chain links TRBV29-1 to TRBJ1-2; a possible D gene is TRBD1 (5 bases). Source: PBMCs, taken from a glioma patient whose treatment included an IDH1 peptide vaccine. The CDR3 sequence: CSVETGGGLLYGYTF. The CDR3 nucleotides read TGCAGCGTTGAAACGGGCGGGGGACTTTTATATGGCTACACCTTC.